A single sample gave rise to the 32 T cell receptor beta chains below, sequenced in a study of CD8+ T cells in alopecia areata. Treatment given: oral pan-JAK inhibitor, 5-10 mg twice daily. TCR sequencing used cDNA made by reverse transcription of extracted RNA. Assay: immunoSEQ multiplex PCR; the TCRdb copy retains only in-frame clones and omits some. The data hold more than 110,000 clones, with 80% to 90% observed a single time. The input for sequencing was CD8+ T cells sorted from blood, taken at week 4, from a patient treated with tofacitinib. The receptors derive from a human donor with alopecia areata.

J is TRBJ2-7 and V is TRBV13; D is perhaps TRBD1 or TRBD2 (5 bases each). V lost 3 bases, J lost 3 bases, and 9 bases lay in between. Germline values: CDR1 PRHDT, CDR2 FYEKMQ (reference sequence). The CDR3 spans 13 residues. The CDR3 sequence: CASSLGVSYEQYF. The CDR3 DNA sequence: TGTGCCAGCAGCTTGGGGGTCAGCTACGAGCAGTACTTC.

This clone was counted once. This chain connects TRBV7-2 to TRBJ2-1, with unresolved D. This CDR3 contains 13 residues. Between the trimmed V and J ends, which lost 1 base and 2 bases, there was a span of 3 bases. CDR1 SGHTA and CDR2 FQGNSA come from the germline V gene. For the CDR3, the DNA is TGTGCCAGCAGCTTAGACCCCTACAATGAGCAGTTCTTC. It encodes CASSLDPYNEQFF.

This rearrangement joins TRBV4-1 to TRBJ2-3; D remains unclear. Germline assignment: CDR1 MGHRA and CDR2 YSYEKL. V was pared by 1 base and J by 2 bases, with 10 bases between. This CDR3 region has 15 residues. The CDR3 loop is CASSQVASFTDTQYF. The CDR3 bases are TGCGCCAGCAGCCAAGTTGCGAGTTTCACAGATACGCAGTATTTT.

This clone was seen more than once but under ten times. CDR3 DNA sequence: TGTGCCAGCAGCTTAAAGGAGTCGAGTCAGGTCGGCTACGAGCAGTACTTC. This sequence encodes CASSLKESSQVGYEQYF. This chain joins TRBV7-2 and TRBJ2-7; no firm D call. From germline, CDR1 is SGHTA and CDR2 FQGNSA. The CDR3 is made up of 17 amino acids. Trimming shortened V by 2 bases and J by 3 bases, and 20 bases separated the two germline ends.

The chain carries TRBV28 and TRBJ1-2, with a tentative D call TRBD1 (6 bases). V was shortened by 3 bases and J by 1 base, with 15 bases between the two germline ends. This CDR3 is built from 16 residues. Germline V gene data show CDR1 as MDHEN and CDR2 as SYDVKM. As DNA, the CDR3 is TGTGCCAGCAGTTTCGGCGACAGGACAATTAACTATGGCTACACCTTC. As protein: CASSFGDRTINYGYTF.

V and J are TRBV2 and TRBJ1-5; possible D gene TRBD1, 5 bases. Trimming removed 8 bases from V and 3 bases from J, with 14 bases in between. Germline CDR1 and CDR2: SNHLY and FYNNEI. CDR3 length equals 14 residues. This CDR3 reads CASLGAGVNQPQHF. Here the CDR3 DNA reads TGTGCCAGCCTTGGGGCGGGGGTCAATCAGCCCCAGCATTTT.

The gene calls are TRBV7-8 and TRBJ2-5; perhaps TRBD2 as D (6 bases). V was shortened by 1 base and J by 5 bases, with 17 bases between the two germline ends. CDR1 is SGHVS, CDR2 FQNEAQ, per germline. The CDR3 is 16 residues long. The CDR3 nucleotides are TGTGCCAGCAGCTTAGAGGGGACTTGGAATCTCGAGACCCAGTACTTC. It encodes CASSLEGTWNLETQYF.

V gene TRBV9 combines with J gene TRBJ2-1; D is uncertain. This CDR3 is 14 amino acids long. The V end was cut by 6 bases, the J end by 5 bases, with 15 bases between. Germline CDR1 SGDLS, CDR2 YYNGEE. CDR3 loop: CASIHPTENNEQFF. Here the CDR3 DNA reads TGTGCCAGCATCCACCCGACGGAGAACAATGAGCAGTTCTTC.

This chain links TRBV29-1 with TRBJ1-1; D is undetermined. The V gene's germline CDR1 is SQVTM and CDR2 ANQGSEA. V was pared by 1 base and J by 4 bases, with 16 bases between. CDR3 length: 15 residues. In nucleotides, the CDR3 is TGCAGCGTTGAAGGTGGCTCCCAATCGGGCACTGAAGCTTTCTTT. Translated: CSVEGGSQSGTEAFF.

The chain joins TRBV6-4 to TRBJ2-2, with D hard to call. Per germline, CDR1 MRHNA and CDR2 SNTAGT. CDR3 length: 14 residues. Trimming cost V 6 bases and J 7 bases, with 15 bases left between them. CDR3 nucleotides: TGTGCCAGCAGCCCTGACCGAGGCGGCGGGGAGCTGTTTTTT. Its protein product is CASSPDRGGGELFF.

CDR3 loop: CASSMKQGRSKNIQYF. The CDR3 bases are TGTGCCAGTAGTATGAAGCAGGGGAGATCCAAAAACATTCAGTACTTC. This rearrangement joins TRBV19 to TRBJ2-4; a weak D match, TRBD1 (6 bases). The V gene lost 3 bases and the J gene lost 2 bases, with 14 bases spanning the gap. The CDR3 has 16 amino acids. The V gene's germline CDR1 is LNHDA and CDR2 SQIVND (reference sequence).

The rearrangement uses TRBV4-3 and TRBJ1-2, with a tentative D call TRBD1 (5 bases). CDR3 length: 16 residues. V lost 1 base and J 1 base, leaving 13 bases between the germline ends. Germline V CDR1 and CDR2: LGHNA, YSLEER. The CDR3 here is CASSQGGTGFNYGYTF. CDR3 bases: TGCGCCAGCAGCCAAGGAGGCACAGGCTTTAACTATGGCTACACCTTC.

Written as DNA, the CDR3 is TGCAGCGTTGGTCTCGACAGGGTAATTTCCTACAATGAGCAGTTCTTC. It is translated as CSVGLDRVISYNEQFF. The chain carries TRBV29-1 and TRBJ2-1, with TRBD1 identical over 7 bases. V shed 4 bases and J 1 base; nucleotides not matched to a gene: 10. Per germline, CDR1 SQVTM and CDR2 ANQGSEA. This CDR3 contains 16 residues.

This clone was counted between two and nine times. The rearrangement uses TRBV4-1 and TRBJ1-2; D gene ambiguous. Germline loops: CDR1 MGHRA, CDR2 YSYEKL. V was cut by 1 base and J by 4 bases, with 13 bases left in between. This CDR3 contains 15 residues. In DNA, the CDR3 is TGCGCCAGCAGCCAAGGTAGGGCAGCGACCTATGGCTACACCTTC. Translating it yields CASSQGRAATYGYTF.

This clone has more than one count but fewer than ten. Here the CDR3 reads CASSFSTDSYEQYF. The CDR3 region has the DNA TGTGCCAGCAGTTTCTCGACAGACTCCTACGAGCAGTACTTC. This chain connects TRBV6-5 to TRBJ2-7; D is possibly TRBD1 (5 bases). V lost 4 bases and J 0 bases, leaving 10 bases between the germline ends. CDR1 is MNHEY and CDR2 is SVGAGI in the germline V gene. CDR3 length: 14 amino acids.

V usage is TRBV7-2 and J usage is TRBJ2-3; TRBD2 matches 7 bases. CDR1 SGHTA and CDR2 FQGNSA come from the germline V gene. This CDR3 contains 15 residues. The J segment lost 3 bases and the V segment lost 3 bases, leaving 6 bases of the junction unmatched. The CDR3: CASSLGGTWTDTQYF. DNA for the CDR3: TGTGCCAGCAGCTTGGGGGGGACGTGGACAGATACGCAGTATTTT.

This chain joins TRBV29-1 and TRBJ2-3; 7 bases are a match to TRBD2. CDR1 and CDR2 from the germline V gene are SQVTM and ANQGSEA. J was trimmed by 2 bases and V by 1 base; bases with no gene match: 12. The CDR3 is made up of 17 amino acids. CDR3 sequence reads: CSVEGPGEGPHTDTQYF. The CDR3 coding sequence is TGCAGCGTTGAAGGTCCTGGGGAGGGGCCCCACACAGATACGCAGTATTTT.

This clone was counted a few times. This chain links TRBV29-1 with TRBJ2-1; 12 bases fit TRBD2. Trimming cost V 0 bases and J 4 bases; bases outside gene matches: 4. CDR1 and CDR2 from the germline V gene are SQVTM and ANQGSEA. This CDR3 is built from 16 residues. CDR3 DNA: TGCAGCGTTGAAGAGAGACTAGCGGGGGTTTACAATGAGCAGTTCTTC. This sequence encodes CSVEERLAGVYNEQFF.

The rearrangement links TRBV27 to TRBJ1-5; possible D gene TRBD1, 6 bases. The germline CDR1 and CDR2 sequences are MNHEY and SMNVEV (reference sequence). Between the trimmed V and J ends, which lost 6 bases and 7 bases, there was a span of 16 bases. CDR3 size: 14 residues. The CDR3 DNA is TGTGCCAGCAGGTTAGCAGGGGCATGGCAGCCCCAGCATTTT. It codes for CASRLAGAWQPQHF.

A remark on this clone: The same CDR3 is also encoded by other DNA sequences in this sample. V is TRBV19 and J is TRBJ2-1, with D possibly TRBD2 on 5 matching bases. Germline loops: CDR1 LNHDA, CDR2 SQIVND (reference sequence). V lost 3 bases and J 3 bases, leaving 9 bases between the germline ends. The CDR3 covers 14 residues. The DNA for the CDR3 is TGTGCCAGTAGTATCGGTGGGAGCTACAATGAGCAGTTCTTC. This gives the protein CASSIGGSYNEQFF.

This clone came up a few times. Here the CDR3 DNA reads TGTGCCAGCAGCTTAGCGGGGGGGCAACACTACGAGCAGTACTTC. Translated: CASSLAGGQHYEQYF. V gene TRBV7-6 combines with J gene TRBJ2-7; D is perhaps TRBD2 (7 bases). Germline V CDR1 and CDR2: SGHVS, FNYEAQ. The CDR3 contains 15 residues. V gave up 0 bases and J gave up 3 bases, with 12 bases separating them.

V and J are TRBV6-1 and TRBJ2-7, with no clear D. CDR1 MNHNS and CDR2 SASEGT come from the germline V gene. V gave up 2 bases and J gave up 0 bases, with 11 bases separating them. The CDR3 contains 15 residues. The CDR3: CASSERAVSSYEQYF. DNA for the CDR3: TGTGCCAGCAGTGAAAGGGCAGTTAGCTCCTACGAGCAGTACTTC.

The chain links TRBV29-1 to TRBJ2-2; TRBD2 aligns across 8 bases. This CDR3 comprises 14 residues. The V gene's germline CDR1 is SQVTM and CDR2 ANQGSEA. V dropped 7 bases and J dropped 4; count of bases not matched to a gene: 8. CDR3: CSAVRGGRTGELFF. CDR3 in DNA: TGCAGCGCCGTACGGGGGGGGCGCACCGGGGAGCTGTTTTTT.

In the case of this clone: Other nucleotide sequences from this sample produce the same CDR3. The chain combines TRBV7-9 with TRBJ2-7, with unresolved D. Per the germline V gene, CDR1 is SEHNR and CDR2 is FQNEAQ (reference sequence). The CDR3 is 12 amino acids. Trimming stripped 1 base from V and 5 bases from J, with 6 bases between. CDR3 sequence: CASSLEANEQYF. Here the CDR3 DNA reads TGTGCCAGCAGCTTAGAAGCGAACGAGCAGTACTTC. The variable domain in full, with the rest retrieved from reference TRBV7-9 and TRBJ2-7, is DTGVSQNPRHKITKRGQNVTFRCDPISEHNRLYWYRQTLGQGPEFLTYFQNEAQLEKSRLLSDRFSAERPKGSFSTLEIQRTEQGDSAMYLCASSLEANEQYFGPGTRLTVT.

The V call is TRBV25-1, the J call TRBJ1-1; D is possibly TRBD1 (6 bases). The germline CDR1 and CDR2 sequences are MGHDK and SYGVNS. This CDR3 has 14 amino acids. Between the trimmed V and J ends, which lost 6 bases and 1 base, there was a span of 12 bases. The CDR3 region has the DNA TGTGCCAGCAGGGCGAGGGGACAGAACACTGAAGCTTTCTTT. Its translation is CASRARGQNTEAFF.

The CDR3 DNA reads as TGCGCCAGCAGCTTGGGGGACACGTCCTACGAGCAGTACTTC. Translation: CASSLGDTSYEQYF. J is TRBJ2-7 and V is TRBV5-1; the D gene is possibly TRBD1 (6 bases). The CDR3 has 14 residues. Trimming took off 0 bases at V and 1 base at J, with 8 bases between the two ends. CDR1 SGHRS and CDR2 YFSETQ come from the germline V gene. Full variable domain (rest looked up from reference TRBV5-1 and TRBJ2-7): KAGVTQTPRYLIKTRGQQVTLSCSPISGHRSVSWYQQTPGQGLQFLFEYFSETQRNKGNFPGRFSGRQFSNSRSEMNVSTLELGDSALYLCASSLGDTSYEQYFGPGTRLTVT.

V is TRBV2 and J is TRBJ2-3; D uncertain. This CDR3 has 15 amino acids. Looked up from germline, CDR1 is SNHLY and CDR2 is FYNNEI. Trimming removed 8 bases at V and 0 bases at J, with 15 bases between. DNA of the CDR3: TGTGCCAGCGTCGTACTGGTATTCAGCACAGATACGCAGTATTTT. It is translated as CASVVLVFSTDTQYF. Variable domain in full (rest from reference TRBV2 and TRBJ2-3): EPEVTQTPSHQVTQMGQEVILRCVPISNHLYFYWYRQILGQKVEFLVSFYNNEISEKSEIFDDQFSVERPDGSNFTLKIRSTKLEDSAMYFCASVVLVFSTDTQYFGPGTRLTVL.

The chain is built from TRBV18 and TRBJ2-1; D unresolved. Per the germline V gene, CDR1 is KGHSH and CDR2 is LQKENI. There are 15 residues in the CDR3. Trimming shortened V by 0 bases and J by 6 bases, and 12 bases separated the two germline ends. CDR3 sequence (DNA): TGTGCCAGCTCACCACCCGTACAAGCCGTCAATGAGCAGTTCTTC. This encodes CASSPPVQAVNEQFF. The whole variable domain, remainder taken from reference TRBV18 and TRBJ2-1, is NAGVMQNPRHLVRRRGQEARLRCSPMKGHSHVYWYRQLPEEGLKFMVYLQKENIIDESGMPKERFSAEFPKEGPSILRIQQVVRGDSAAYFCASSPPVQAVNEQFFGPGTRLTVL.

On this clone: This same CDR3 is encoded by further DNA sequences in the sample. CDR3 protein: CASSRGTDTQYF. For the CDR3, the DNA is TGTGCCAGCAGCAGAGGGACTGATACGCAGTATTTT. V is TRBV7-9 and J is TRBJ2-3, with a weak D call TRBD2 (6 bases). The CDR3 has 12 residues. The V gene lost 5 bases and the J gene lost 6 bases, with 9 bases spanning the gap. Germline V gene data show CDR1 as SEHNR and CDR2 as FQNEAQ (reference sequence). Full variable domain (outside the CDR3, taken from reference TRBV7-9 and TRBJ2-3): DTGVSQNPRHKITKRGQNVTFRCDPISEHNRLYWYRQTLGQGPEFLTYFQNEAQLEKSRLLSDRFSAERPKGSFSTLEIQRTEQGDSAMYLCASSRGTDTQYFGPGTRLTVL.

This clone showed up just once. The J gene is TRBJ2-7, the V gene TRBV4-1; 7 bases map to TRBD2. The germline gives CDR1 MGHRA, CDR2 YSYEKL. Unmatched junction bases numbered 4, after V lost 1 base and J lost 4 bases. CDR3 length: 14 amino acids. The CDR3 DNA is TGCGCCAGCAGCCAAGGGGCGGGAGATTACGAGCAGTACTTC. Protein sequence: CASSQGAGDYEQYF.

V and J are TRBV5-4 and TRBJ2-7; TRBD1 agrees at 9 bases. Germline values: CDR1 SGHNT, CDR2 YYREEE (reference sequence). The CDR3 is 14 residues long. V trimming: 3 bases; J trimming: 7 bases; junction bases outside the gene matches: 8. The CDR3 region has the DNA TGTGCCAGCAGCTGGACTGGGACAGGGTTTGAGCAGTACTTC. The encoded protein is CASSWTGTGFEQYF.

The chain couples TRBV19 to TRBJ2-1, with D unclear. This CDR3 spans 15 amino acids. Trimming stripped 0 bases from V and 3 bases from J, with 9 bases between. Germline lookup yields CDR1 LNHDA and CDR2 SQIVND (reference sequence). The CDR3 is CASSIDPNSYNEQFF. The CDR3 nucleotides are TGTGCCAGTAGTATAGATCCGAACAGCTACAATGAGCAGTTCTTC.